This T cell receptor beta chain was documented in a study of type 1 and type 2 diabetes patients. Amplification started from genomic DNA. The TCR beta CDR3 region was amplified using 30 forward and 13 reverse primers. MiXCR, run by TCRdb on the multiplex PCR reads, gives a single entry per CDR3 protein. The data show fewer than 300,000 distinct CDR3 sequences, with around 47% seen just once and approximately 14% held by the top ten. V was cut by 1 base and J by 0 bases, with 12 bases left in between. The CDR3 contains 16 residues. Germline V lookup: CDR1 SGHTA, CDR2 FQGNSA. The rearrangement links TRBV7-2 to TRBJ1-1; D is unclear. The sequenced sample consisted of peripheral blood mononuclear cells (PBMCs). The sequence was collected from a man aged 18 to 29 with type 2 diabetes. The CDR3 protein is CASSLDQEVLNTEAFF. As DNA, the CDR3 is TGTGCCAGCAGCTTAGACCAAGAGGTCTTGAACACTGAAGCTTTCTTT. Full variable domain (rest looked up from reference TRBV7-2 and TRBJ1-1): GAGVSQSPSNKVTEKGKDVELRCDPISGHTALYWYRQSLGQGLEFLIYFQGNSAPDKSGLPSDRFSAERTGGSVSTLTIQRTQQEDSAVYLCASSLDQEVLNTEAFFGQGTRLTVV.